This T cell receptor (beta chain) originates from a study of T cells after posttransplantation cyclophosphamide. Study-level findings and limits: Blood and skin or GI T cell repertoires showed limited TRB overlap. Recipient CMV seropositivity and CMV reactivation strongly tracked TRB clonality.

Only in-frame clones appear in the TCRdb table, and some are missing; sequencing was by immunoSEQ multiplex PCR. The sample is made up of some 40,000 clones, none counted only once. Peripheral blood was collected from the related graft donor on the marrow donation day. This clone was counted many times. The antigen remains undetermined. This CDR3 is built from 17 residues. Germline V gene lookup returns CDR1 SEHNR and CDR2 FQNEAQ (reference sequence). V was cut by 1 base and J by 4 bases, with 17 bases left in between. This sequence originates from a man between 50 and 59 years old in good health, CMV-negative, and a related stem cell transplant donor. The rearrangement uses TRBV7-9 and TRBJ1-3; D remains unclear. The sample consisted of PBMCs. The DNA for the CDR3 is TGTGCCAGCAGCTTAGGGTCGGTAAGAGGGCCAGGAAACACCATATATTTT. As protein: CASSLGSVRGPGNTIYF.